This TCR beta chain appears in the sequencing data of a study of blood T cells in healthy people across ages. General study points: Possibly, changes in expanded clonotypes were confounded because donor CMV status was unknown.

Then a second PCR, running roughly 7 to 11 cycles, was carried out with a sample-barcoded 5' primer and a J-beta primer mix. TCRdb passed the 5' RACE reads through MiXCR, listing each CDR3 protein once. The sample lists fewer than 800,000 distinct CDR3 sequences; about 21% were seen once. This clonotype appeared a few times. No antigen is known for it. The V end was cut by 6 bases, the J end by 4 bases, with 15 bases between. CDR3 size: 14 residues. The specimen was blood. This chain connects TRBV12-3 or TRBV12-4 to TRBJ1-2; tentative D call: TRBD1 (6 bases). This sequence originates from a man between 65 and 85 years old in good health. CDR3 coding DNA: TGTGCCAGCAGCCCAGGGGACGGACGCTATGGCTACACCTTC. Residues: CASSPGDGRYGYTF.